The 22 T cell receptor beta chains given below trace back to one sample, sequenced in a study of blood T cell repertoires in COVID-19. Assay: immunoSEQ multiplex PCR; the TCRdb copy retains only in-frame clones and omits some. Altogether 75,000 to 95,000 clones are present, approximately 80% being singletons, with the ten largest covering roughly 3.2%. Sequencing used peripheral blood. These receptors came from a man aged 50 to 60 with acute or convalescent COVID-19.

This clone appeared once. The chain uses TRBV10-3 and TRBJ2-7; TRBD1 might be the D (5 bases). Germline V gene sequence: CDR1 ENHRY, CDR2 SYGVKD. CDR3 length: 14 amino acids. The V and J ends lost 4 bases and 0 bases respectively, with 10 bases between them. The DNA for the CDR3 is TGTGCCATCAGTGCACAGGATGGCTCCTACGAGCAGTACTTC. Amino acids: CAISAQDGSYEQYF.

This chain uses TRBV24-1 with TRBJ1-2; TRBD1 might be the D (5 bases). CDR3 length equals 15 residues. V was trimmed by 4 bases and J by 0 bases, leaving 11 bases between them. The germline V gene has CDR1 KGHDR and CDR2 SFDVKD. The CDR3 bases are TGTGCCACCAGTGACACCAGGGTAGCTAACTATGGCTACACCTTC. Amino acid sequence: CATSDTRVANYGYTF.

This clone showed up just once. The chain joins TRBV4-3 to TRBJ2-1, with D perhaps TRBD2 (7 bases). This CDR3 spans 17 amino acids. Germline V gives CDR1 LGHNA, CDR2 YSLEER. Trimming left V 3 bases short and J 7 bases short, with 22 bases between. The CDR3 DNA follows: TGCGCCAGCAGCCAGGTCCGGGGCGGGGGCCCGGGGAATGAGCAGTTCTTC. Protein: CASSQVRGGGPGNEQFF.

The rearrangement uses TRBV10-3 and TRBJ2-2; D is uncertain. Trimming took off 5 bases at V and 0 bases at J, with 10 bases between the two ends. Germline CDR1 ENHRY, CDR2 SYGVKD. This CDR3 is 15 amino acids long. As DNA, the CDR3 is TGTGCCATCAGTCGAGACGGAGCGAACACCGGGGAGCTGTTTTTT. Protein sequence: CAISRDGANTGELFF.

The V and J genes are TRBV7-9 and TRBJ2-6, with 7 bases fitting TRBD2. The trim removed 4 bases at V and 0 bases at J, leaving 12 bases unmatched. The V gene's germline CDR1 is SEHNR and CDR2 FQNEAQ (reference sequence). The CDR3 is 19 amino acids. CDR3 DNA: TGTGCCAGCAGCTCAAGTCGACTAGCAGACTACTCTGGGGCCAACGTCCTGACTTTC. This translates into CASSSSRLADYSGANVLTF.

V usage is TRBV5-1 and J usage is TRBJ1-1; TRBD1 is a possible D gene (6 bases). CDR3 length: 14 residues. The V end lost 2 bases, the J end lost 7 bases, and 15 bases lay between the germline ends. From germline, CDR1 is SGHRS and CDR2 YFSETQ. The CDR3: CASSLGRGFVEAFF. The CDR3 coding sequence is TGCGCCAGCAGCTTAGGCAGGGGTTTTGTTGAAGCTTTCTTT.

V usage is TRBV6-5 and J usage is TRBJ1-6; 7 bases agree with TRBD1. This CDR3 has 15 amino acids. Germline values: CDR1 MNHEY, CDR2 SVGAGI. Losses at the gene ends were 6 bases for V and 10 bases for J; bases not matched to a gene: 12. The DNA of the CDR3 is TGTGCCAGCAGGAGCCGGGACAGCGATGGGTCACCCCTCCACTTT. The encoded protein is CASRSRDSDGSPLHF.

The chain employs TRBV10-3 and TRBJ2-3; 7 nucleotides agree with TRBD1. Germline values: CDR1 ENHRY, CDR2 SYGVKD. V was clipped by 0 bases and J by 1 base; unmatched bases: 4. The CDR3 is 16 amino acids. Here the CDR3 reads CAISESRTGGTDTQYF. CDR3 nucleotides: TGTGCCATCAGTGAGTCGAGAACAGGGGGCACAGATACGCAGTATTTT.

In its sample, this clone was seen once. The V call is TRBV5-1, the J call TRBJ2-7; a weak D match, TRBD1 (6 bases). Trimming removed 2 bases at V and 0 bases at J, with 9 bases between. This CDR3 spans 14 amino acids. CDR1 SGHRS and CDR2 YFSETQ come from the germline V gene. The CDR3 region has the DNA TGCGCCAGCAGCTTCCGGGACAACTCCTACGAGCAGTACTTC. As protein: CASSFRDNSYEQYF.

This clone appeared a single time. The genes are TRBV28 and TRBJ2-3; D perhaps matches TRBD1 (6 bases). The CDR3 sequence is 13 residues long. The V end was cut by 7 bases, the J end by 9 bases, with 17 bases between. Germline V gene lookup returns CDR1 MDHEN and CDR2 SYDVKM. The CDR3 bases are TGTGCCAGCACCAAGCTAGCAGGGGACACGCAGTATTTT. This gives the protein CASTKLAGDTQYF.

The chain uses TRBV18 and TRBJ2-7; 10 bases map to TRBD1. The CDR3 sequence is 14 residues long. V was pared by 2 bases and J by 7 bases, with 5 bases of the junction left unmatched. CDR1 is KGHSH and CDR2 is LQKENI in the germline V gene. The CDR3 loop is CASSPRQGAREQYF. Here the CDR3 DNA reads TGTGCCAGCTCACCAAGACAGGGGGCAAGAGAGCAGTACTTC.

J is TRBJ2-1 and V is TRBV6-2 or TRBV6-3; 8 bases are shared with TRBD2. The CDR3 extends over 14 amino acids. Germline-derived CDR1 and CDR2 are MNHEY and SVGEGT. V shed 5 bases and J 4 bases; nucleotides not matched to a gene: 4. CDR3 DNA sequence: TGTGCCAGCAGTACGGGACTAGGTTACAATGAGCAGTTCTTC. Amino acid sequence: CASSTGLGYNEQFF.

CDR3 in amino acids: CASKGGQVTEAFF. Here the CDR3 DNA reads TGTGCCAGCAAGGGGGGACAGGTGACTGAAGCTTTCTTT. The chain recombines TRBV6-5 with TRBJ1-1; 8 bases match TRBD1. V shed 7 bases and J 5 bases; nucleotides not matched to a gene: 6. The CDR3 has 13 residues. Germline lookup yields CDR1 MNHEY and CDR2 SVGAGI.

The V gene is TRBV15, the J gene TRBJ2-5; maybe TRBD1 (6 bases). V dropped 5 bases and J dropped 4 bases, with 23 bases sitting between them. CDR3 length: 17 amino acids. Germline CDR1 LNHNV, CDR2 YYDKDF (reference sequence). The CDR3 nucleotides read TGTGCCACCAGCGAGAACCCCGCCGGGACAACGCCAGAGACCCAGTACTTC. This gives the protein CATSENPAGTTPETQYF.

V is TRBV5-8 and J is TRBJ2-3; 10 bases are a match to TRBD2. The germline V gene encodes CDR1 SGHTS and CDR2 YDEGEE. The CDR3 length is 16 residues. The V gene end was trimmed by 1 base and the J gene end by 5 bases; junction bases not matched to a gene: 7. This CDR3 reads CASSLRLAGVGDTQYF. The CDR3 DNA follows: TGTGCCAGCAGCTTGAGGCTAGCGGGAGTGGGAGATACGCAGTATTTT. The full variable domain, in which reference TRBV5-8 and TRBJ2-3 provide the parts outside the CDR3, is EAGVTQSPTHLIKTRGQQATLRCSPISGHTSVYWYQQALGLGLQFLLWYDEGEERNRGNFPPRFSGRQFPNYSSELNVNALELEDSALYLCASSLRLAGVGDTQYFGPGTRLTVL.

The J gene is TRBJ2-2, the V gene TRBV11-2; D may be TRBD1 (6 bases). V dropped 3 bases and J dropped 11 bases, with 22 bases sitting between them. This CDR3 is 16 amino acids long. CDR1 and CDR2 (germline): SGHAT, FQNNGV. CDR3 sequence (DNA): TGTGCCAGCAGCTTGACTCTGGGACAAGGGTCCCGAGAGCTGTTTTTT. Translating gives CASSLTLGQGSRELFF.

This chain uses TRBV19 with TRBJ2-7; D is uncertain. There are 14 residues in the CDR3. CDR1 is LNHDA and CDR2 is SQIVND in the germline V gene (reference sequence). Trimming removed 1 base from V and 6 bases from J, with 13 bases in between. This CDR3 is CASSIALEAGEQYF. CDR3 nucleotide sequence: TGTGCCAGTAGTATAGCCCTCGAAGCTGGCGAGCAGTACTTC.

V is TRBV10-3 and J is TRBJ2-5, with 7 bases fitting TRBD1. This CDR3 has 15 amino acids. J was trimmed by 0 bases and V by 2 bases; bases with no gene match: 3. Looked up from germline, CDR1 is ENHRY and CDR2 is SYGVKD. The CDR3 here is CAISEPGQNQETQYF. The CDR3 DNA reads as TGTGCCATCAGTGAGCCGGGACAGAACCAAGAGACCCAGTACTTC.

This clone has just a few counts. In nucleotides, the CDR3 is TGTGCCAGCAGCGTAGCGAGAGCAGGGGGTAACAATTATGGCTACACCTTC. This gives the protein CASSVARAGGNNYGYTF. The chain is built from TRBV9 and TRBJ1-2; TRBD1 matches at 7 bases. The V gene's germline CDR1 is SGDLS and CDR2 YYNGEE. This CDR3 comprises 17 residues. V shed 0 bases and J 5 bases; nucleotides not matched to a gene: 13.

J is TRBJ2-1 and V is TRBV18; D gene uncertain. The germline gives CDR1 KGHSH, CDR2 LQKENI. V was pared by 0 bases and J by 0 bases, with 12 bases between. The CDR3 covers 17 residues. This CDR3 is CASSPPNSQSSYNEQFF. The CDR3 DNA follows: TGTGCCAGCTCACCACCTAACTCCCAAAGCTCCTACAATGAGCAGTTCTTC.

This chain joins TRBV5-6 and TRBJ2-4; 11 bases map to TRBD1. This CDR3 contains 16 residues. Losses at the gene ends were 4 bases for V and 3 bases for J; bases not matched to a gene: 6. The V gene's germline CDR1 is SGHDT and CDR2 YYEEEE. The CDR3 protein is CASSPGQGAHKNIQYF. In DNA form, the CDR3 reads TGTGCCAGCAGCCCCGGACAGGGGGCCCACAAAAACATTCAGTACTTC. The full variable domain, completed using reference TRBV5-6 and TRBJ2-4, is DAGVTQSPTHLIKTRGQQVTLRCSPKSGHDTVSWYQQALGQGPQFIFQYYEEEERQRGNFPDRFSGHQFPNYSSELNVNALLLGDSALYLCASSPGQGAHKNIQYFGAGTRLSVL.

The V and J genes are TRBV19 and TRBJ1-4; D is perhaps TRBD1 (5 bases). V lost 5 bases, J lost 3 bases, and 10 bases lay in between. Germline V lookup: CDR1 LNHDA, CDR2 SQIVND (reference sequence). There are 14 residues in the CDR3. CDR3 loop: CASSFGAANEKLFF. CDR3 bases: TGTGCCAGTAGTTTTGGGGCAGCTAATGAAAAACTGTTTTTT. Drawing the rest from reference TRBV19 and TRBJ1-4, the complete variable domain is DGGITQSPKYLFRKEGQNVTLSCEQNLNHDAMYWYRQDPGQGLRLIYYSQIVNDFQKGDIAEGYSVSREKKESFPLTVTSAQKNPTAFYLCASSFGAANEKLFFGSGTQLSVL.